This T cell receptor beta chain was recovered during a study of cytomegalovirus exposure and HLA in healthy donors. Study at large: For the approximately 360 genotyped donors, about 81% fell within the Caucasian-associated ancestry cluster.

This clone was seen only a few times. Vbeta (60) and Jbeta (13) primers were used in the PCR. As processed by the authors: Later reanalysis found 75 million to 95 million unique TCR beta chains, around 9.9 million of them shared. The repertoire was sequenced with immunoSEQ multiplex PCR; TCRdb's copy has only in-frame clones and lacks some. V, J and clone size derive from that table, while D and trimming were established from the DNA sequence. This sample has about 120,000 clones, with about 81% found just once. Material: PBMCs. This TCR was sampled from a man aged 40-55 years in good health and CMV-seronegative.

Written as DNA, the CDR3 is TGTGCCAGCAGCGTAGACCCGCAGACAGGGCTGAACACTGAAGCTTTCTTT. This encodes CASSVDPQTGLNTEAFF. This chain connects TRBV9 to TRBJ1-1; 7 bases map to TRBD1. After removal of 0 bases from V and 0 bases from J, the junction contained 8 bases not matched to a gene. This CDR3 region has 17 residues. The germline V gene has CDR1 SGDLS and CDR2 YYNGEE. Using reference TRBV9 and TRBJ1-1 for the parts outside the CDR3, the full variable domain is DSGVTQTPKHLITATGQRVTLRCSPRSGDLSVYWYQQSLDQGLQFLIQYYNGEERAKGNILERFSAQQFPDLHSELNLSSLELGDSALYFCASSVDPQTGLNTEAFFGQGTRLTVV.